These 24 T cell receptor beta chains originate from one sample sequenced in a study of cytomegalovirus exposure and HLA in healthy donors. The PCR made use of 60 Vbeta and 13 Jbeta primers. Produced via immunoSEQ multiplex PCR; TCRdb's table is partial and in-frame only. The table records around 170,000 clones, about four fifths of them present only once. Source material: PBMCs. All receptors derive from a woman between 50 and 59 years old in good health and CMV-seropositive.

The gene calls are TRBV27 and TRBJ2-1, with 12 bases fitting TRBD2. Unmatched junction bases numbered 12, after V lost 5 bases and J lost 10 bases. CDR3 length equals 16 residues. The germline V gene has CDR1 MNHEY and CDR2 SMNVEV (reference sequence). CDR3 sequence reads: CASSLRPGLAGNEQFF. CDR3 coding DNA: TGTGCCAGCAGTCTTCGCCCTGGACTAGCGGGAAACGAGCAGTTCTTC.

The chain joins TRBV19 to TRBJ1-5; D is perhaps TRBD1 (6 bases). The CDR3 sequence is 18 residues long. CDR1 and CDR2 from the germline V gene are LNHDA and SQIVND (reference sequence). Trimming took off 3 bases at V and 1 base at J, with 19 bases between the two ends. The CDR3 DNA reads TGTGCCAGTAGTATCTTGGTCCGGGGGGCTGGAAGCAATCAGCCCCAGCATTTT. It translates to CASSILVRGAGSNQPQHF.

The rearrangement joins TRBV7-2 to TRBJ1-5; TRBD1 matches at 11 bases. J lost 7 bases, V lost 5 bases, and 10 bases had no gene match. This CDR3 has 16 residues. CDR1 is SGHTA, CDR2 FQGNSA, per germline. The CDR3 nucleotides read TGTGCCAGCAGCCCCCGGACAGGGGGCGCGTGGCAGCCCCAGCATTTT. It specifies CASSPRTGGAWQPQHF.

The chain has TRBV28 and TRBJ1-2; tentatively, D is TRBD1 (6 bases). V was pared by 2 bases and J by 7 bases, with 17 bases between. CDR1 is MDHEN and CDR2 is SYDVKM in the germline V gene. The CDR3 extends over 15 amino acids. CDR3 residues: CASSLDAGALSGYTF. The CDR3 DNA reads TGTGCCAGCAGTTTAGACGCAGGGGCACTGAGTGGCTACACCTTC.

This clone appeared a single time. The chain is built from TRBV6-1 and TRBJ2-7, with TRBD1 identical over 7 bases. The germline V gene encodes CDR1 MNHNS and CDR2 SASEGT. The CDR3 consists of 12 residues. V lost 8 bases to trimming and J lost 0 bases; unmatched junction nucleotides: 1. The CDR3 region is CASGTVSYEQYF. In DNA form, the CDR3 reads TGTGCCAGCGGGACAGTCTCCTACGAGCAGTACTTC.

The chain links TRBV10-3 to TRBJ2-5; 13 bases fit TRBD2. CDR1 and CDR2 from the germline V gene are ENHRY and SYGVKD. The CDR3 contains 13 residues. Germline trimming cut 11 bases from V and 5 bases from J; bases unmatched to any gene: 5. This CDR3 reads CASGLAGAETQYF. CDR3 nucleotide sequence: TGTGCCTCCGGACTAGCGGGAGCGGAGACCCAGTACTTC.

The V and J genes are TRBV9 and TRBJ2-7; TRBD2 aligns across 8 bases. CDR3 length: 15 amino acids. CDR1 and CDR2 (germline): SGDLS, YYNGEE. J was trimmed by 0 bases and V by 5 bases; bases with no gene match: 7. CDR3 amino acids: CASSFGGGSSYEQYF. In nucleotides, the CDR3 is TGTGCCAGCAGTTTCGGGGGGGGGAGCTCCTACGAGCAGTACTTC.

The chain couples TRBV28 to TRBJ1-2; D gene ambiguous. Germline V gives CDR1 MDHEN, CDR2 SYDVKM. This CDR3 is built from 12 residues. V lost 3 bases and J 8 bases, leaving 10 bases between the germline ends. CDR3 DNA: TGTGCCAGCAGTTTTTTAGATGAGGGCTACACCTTC. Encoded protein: CASSFLDEGYTF.

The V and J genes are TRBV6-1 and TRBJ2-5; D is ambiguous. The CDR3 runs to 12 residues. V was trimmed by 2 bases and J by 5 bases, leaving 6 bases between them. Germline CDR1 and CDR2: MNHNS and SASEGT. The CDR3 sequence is CASSEMRETQYF. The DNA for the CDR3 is TGTGCCAGCAGTGAAATGAGGGAGACCCAGTACTTC.

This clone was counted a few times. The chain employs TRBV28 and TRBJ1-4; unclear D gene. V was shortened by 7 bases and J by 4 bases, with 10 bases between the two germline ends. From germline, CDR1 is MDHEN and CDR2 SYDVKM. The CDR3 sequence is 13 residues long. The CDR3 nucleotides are TGTGCCAGCATTGCCGGAGGTAATGAAAAACTGTTTTTT. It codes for CASIAGGNEKLFF.

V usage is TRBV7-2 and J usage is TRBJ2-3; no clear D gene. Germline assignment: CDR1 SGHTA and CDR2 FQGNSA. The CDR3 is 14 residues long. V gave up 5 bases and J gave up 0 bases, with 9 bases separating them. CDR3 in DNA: TGTGCCAGCAGCACGTCACGGAGCACAGATACGCAGTATTTT. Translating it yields CASSTSRSTDTQYF.

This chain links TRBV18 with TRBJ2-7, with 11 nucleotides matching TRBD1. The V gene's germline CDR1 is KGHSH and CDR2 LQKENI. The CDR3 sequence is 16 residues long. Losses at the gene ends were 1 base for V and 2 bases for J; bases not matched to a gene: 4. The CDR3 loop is CASSPLGQGAPYEQYF. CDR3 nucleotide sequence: TGTGCCAGCTCACCACTTGGACAGGGGGCACCCTACGAGCAGTACTTC.

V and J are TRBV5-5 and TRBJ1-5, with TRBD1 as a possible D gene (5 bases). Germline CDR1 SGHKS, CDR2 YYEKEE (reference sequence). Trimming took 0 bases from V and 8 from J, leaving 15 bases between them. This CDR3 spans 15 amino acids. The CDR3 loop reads CASSLGGPLREPQHF. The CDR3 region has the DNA TGTGCCAGCAGCTTGGGGGGCCCCCTCAGGGAGCCCCAGCATTTT.

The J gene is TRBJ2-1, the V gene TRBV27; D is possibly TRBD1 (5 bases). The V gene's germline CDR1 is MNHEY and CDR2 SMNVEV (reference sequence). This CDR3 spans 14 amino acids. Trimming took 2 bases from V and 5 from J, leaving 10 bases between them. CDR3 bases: TGTGCCAGCAGTTTACCAGACAGCCACAATGAGCAGTTCTTC. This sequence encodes CASSLPDSHNEQFF.

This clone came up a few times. CDR3: CASSQGVRGDYGYTF. The CDR3 DNA follows: TGCGCCAGCAGCCAAGGCGTCAGGGGGGACTATGGCTACACCTTC. The V call is TRBV4-1, the J call TRBJ1-2, with 7 bases that match TRBD1. V was pared by 1 base and J by 3 bases, with 5 bases of the junction left unmatched. CDR1 MGHRA and CDR2 YSYEKL come from the germline V gene. The CDR3 extends over 15 amino acids.

DNA for the CDR3: TGCGCCAGCTCGGAGCCACCCGGGTGCGCCAACATAGGGGGGGGGTTCCAAGAGACCCAGTACTTC. Its protein is CASSEPPGCANIGGGFQETQYF. V and J are TRBV10-1 and TRBJ2-5; D possibly corresponds to TRBD2 (7 bases). V gave up 8 bases and J gave up 1 base, with 38 bases separating them. This CDR3 has 22 residues. Germline V gene lookup returns CDR1 WNHNN and CDR2 SYGVQD (reference sequence).

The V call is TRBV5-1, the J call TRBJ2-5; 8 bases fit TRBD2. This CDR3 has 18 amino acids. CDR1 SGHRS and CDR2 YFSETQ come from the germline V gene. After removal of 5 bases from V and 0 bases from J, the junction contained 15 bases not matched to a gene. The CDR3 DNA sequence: TGCGCCAGCAGGTCGCGGCCCAGCGGGGGCCCGTACCAAGAGACCCAGTACTTC. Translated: CASRSRPSGGPYQETQYF. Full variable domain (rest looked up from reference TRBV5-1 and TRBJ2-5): KAGVTQTPRYLIKTRGQQVTLSCSPISGHRSVSWYQQTPGQGLQFLFEYFSETQRNKGNFPGRFSGRQFSNSRSEMNVSTLELGDSALYLCASRSRPSGGPYQETQYFGPGTRLLVL.

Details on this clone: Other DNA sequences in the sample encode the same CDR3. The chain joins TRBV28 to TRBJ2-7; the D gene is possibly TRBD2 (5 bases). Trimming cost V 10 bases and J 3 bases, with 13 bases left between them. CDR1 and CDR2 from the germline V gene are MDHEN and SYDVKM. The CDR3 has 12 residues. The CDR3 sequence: CATYYRGYEQYF. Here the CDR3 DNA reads TGTGCCACCTATTACCGGGGCTACGAGCAGTACTTC.

As DNA, the CDR3 is TGTGCCAGCAGCTTAATCTTCGGCAGGGGGCCTGAGCAGTACTTC. It specifies CASSLIFGRGPEQYF. The chain carries TRBV7-8 and TRBJ2-7; 8 bases fit TRBD1. The J segment lost 7 bases and the V segment lost 2 bases, leaving 10 bases of the junction unmatched. CDR3 length: 15 residues. Germline values: CDR1 SGHVS, CDR2 FQNEAQ.

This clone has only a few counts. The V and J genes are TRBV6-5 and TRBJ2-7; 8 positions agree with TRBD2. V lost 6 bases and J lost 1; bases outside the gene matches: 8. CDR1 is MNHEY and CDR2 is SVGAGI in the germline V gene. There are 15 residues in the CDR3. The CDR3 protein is CASRLGRGVSYEQYF. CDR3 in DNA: TGTGCCAGCAGACTCGGGAGGGGGGTTTCCTACGAGCAGTACTTC.

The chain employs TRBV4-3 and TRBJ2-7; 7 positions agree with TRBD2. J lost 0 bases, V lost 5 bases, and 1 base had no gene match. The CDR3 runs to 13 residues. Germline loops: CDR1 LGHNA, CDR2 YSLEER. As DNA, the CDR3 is TGCGCCAGCAGCGGCGGGAGCTCCTACGAGCAGTACTTC. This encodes CASSGGSSYEQYF.

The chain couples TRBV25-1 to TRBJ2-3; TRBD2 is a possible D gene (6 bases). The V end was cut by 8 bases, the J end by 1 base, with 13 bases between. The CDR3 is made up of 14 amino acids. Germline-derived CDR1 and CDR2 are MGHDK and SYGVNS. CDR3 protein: CASREWVGTDTQYF. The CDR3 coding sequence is TGTGCCAGCCGGGAGTGGGTTGGCACAGATACGCAGTATTTT.

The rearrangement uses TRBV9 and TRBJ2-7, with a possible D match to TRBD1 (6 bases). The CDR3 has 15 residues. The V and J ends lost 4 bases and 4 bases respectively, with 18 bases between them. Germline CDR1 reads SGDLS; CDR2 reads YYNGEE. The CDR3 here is CASSREGTNTYEQYF. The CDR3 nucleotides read TGTGCCAGCAGCCGAGAAGGGACAAACACATACGAGCAGTACTTC.

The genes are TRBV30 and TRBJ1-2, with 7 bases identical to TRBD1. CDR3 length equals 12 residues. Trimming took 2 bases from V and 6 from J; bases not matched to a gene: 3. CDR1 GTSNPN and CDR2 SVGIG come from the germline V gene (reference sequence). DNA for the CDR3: TGTGCCTGGAGTACACAGGGGAATGGCTACACCTTC. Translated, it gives CAWSTQGNGYTF. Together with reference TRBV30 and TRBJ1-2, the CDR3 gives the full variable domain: SQTIHQWPATLVQPVGSPLSLECTVEGTSNPNLYWYRQAAGRGLQLLFYSVGIGQISSEVPQNLSASRPQDRQFILSSKKLLLSDSGFYLCAWSTQGNGYTFGSGTRLTVV.